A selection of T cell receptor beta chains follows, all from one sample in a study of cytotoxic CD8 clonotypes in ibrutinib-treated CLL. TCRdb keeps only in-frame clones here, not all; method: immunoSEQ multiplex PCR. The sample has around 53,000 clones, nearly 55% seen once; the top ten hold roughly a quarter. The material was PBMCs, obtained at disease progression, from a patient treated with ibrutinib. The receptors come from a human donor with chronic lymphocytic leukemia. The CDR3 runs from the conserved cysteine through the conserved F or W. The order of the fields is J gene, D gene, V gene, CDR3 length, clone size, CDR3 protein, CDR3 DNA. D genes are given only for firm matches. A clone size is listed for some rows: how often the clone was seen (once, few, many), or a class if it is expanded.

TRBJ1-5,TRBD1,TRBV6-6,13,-,CASRGQGEQPQHF,TGTGCCAGCAGGGGACAGGGGGAACAGCCCCAGCATTTT
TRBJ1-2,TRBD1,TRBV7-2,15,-,CASSQPGTGGRGYTF,TGTGCCAGCAGTCAACCCGGGACAGGGGGACGGGGCTACACCTTC
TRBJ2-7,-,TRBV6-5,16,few,CASSYSPQSTVYEQYF,TGTGCCAGCAGTTACTCGCCCCAATCCACAGTGTACGAGCAGTACTTC
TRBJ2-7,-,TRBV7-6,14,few,CASSRDPQSYEQYF,TGTGCCAGCAGCCGGGATCCACAGTCCTACGAGCAGTACTTC
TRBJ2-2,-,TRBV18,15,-,CASSPSRSGTGELFF,TGTGCCAGCTCACCATCCAGAAGCGGCACCGGGGAGCTGTTTTTT
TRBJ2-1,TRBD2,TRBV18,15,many,CASSPPSGSKDEQFF,TGTGCCAGCTCACCACCAAGCGGGAGCAAAGATGAGCAGTTCTTC
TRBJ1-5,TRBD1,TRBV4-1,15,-,CASSRGQGRYQPQHF,TGCGCCAGCAGCCGGGGACAGGGGAGGTATCAGCCCCAGCATTTT
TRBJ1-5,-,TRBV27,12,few,CASSSLNQPQHF,TGTGCCAGCAGTTCACTCAATCAGCCCCAGCATTTT
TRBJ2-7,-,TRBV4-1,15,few,CASSQDRNSYYEQYF,TGCGCCAGCAGCCAAGATCGTAATAGCTACTACGAGCAGTACTTC
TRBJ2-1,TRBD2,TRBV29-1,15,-,CSVRGGLADYNEQFF,TGCAGCGTTCGAGGAGGACTAGCGGACTACAATGAGCAGTTCTTC
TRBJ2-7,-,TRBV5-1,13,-,CASSLGAFNEQYF,TGCGCCAGCAGCTTGGGGGCTTTCAACGAGCAGTACTTC
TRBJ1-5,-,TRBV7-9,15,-,CASSQSSGNNQPQHF,TGTGCCAGCAGCCAGTCCTCAGGGAACAATCAGCCCCAGCATTTT
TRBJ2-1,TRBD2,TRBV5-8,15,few,CASRSGLAGYNEQFF,TGTGCCAGCAGATCGGGACTAGCGGGGTACAATGAGCAGTTCTTC
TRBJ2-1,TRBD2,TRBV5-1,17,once,CASSPWSRESSYNEQFF,TGCGCCAGCAGCCCTTGGTCGCGGGAGAGCTCCTACAATGAGCAGTTCTTC
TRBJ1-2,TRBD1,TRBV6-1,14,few,CASSVDRDPIGYTF,TGTGCCAGCAGTGTAGACAGGGACCCTATAGGCTACACCTTC
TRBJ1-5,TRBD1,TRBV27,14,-,CASSLGTGAQPQHF,TGTGCCAGCAGTTTAGGGACAGGGGCCCAGCCCCAGCATTTT
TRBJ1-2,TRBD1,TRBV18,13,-,CASSPDRGYGYTF,TGTGCCAGCTCACCGGACAGGGGGTATGGCTACACCTTC
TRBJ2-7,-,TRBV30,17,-,CAWSPPRIGYSSYEQYF,TGTGCCTGGAGCCCCCCCAGAATTGGCTACAGCTCCTACGAGCAGTACTTC
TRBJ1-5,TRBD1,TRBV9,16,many,CASSVERSGGSQPQHF,TGTGCCAGCAGCGTAGAGAGGTCAGGGGGTAGTCAGCCCCAGCATTTT
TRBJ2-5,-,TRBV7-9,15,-,CASSLSQGGKETQYF,TGTGCCAGCAGCTTATCCCAGGGGGGGAAAGAGACCCAGTACTTC
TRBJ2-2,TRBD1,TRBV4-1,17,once,CASSQLGQTSNTGELFF,TGCGCCAGCAGCCAGCTGGGACAGACGTCGAACACCGGGGAGCTGTTTTTT
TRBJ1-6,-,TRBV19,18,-,CASSIGHSQGSYNSPLHF,TGTGCCAGTAGTATAGGACACAGCCAGGGCTCCTATAATTCACCCCTCCACTTT
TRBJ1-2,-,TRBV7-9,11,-,CASSLEYGYTF,TGTGCCAGCAGCTTAGAGTATGGCTACACCTTC
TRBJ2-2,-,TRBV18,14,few,CASSRGALTGELFF,TGTGCCAGCTCACGGGGGGCTCTCACCGGGGAGCTGTTTTTT
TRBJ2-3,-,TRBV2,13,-,CASSPDITDTQYF,TGTGCCAGCAGCCCGGACATCACAGATACGCAGTATTTT
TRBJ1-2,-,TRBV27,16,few,CASSPPPGEYFYGYTF,TGTGCCAGCAGTCCCCCCCCTGGGGAATACTTCTATGGCTACACCTTC